The present TCR beta chain was sequenced within a study of blood T cell repertoires in COVID-19. Germline assignment: CDR1 MDHEN and CDR2 SYDVKM. Trimming left V 3 bases short and J 5 bases short, with 14 bases between. The CDR3 contains 14 residues. Method: immunoSEQ multiplex PCR; TCRdb's copy keeps in-frame clones and lacks some. The sample consists of 180,000 or so clones, approximately 84% of them appearing once. The specimen was peripheral blood. This TCR derives from a woman older than 75 with acute or convalescent COVID-19. The chain is built from TRBV28 and TRBJ2-7; the D gene is possibly TRBD2 (7 bases). As DNA, the CDR3 is TGTGCCAGCAGTTTGGGGGGGCGGGCCCACGAGCAGTACTTC. This translates into CASSLGGRAHEQYF.